One and the same sample provided the 9 T cell receptor beta chains below, sequenced in a study of blood T cell repertoires in COVID-19. Sequencing was performed with immunoSEQ multiplex PCR; in TCRdb, only in-frame clones are kept and a portion is missing. Here the sample spans some 250,000 clones, over 70% being singletons. Source material: peripheral blood. The receptors here all came from a woman of 80 years or more with acute or convalescent COVID-19.

The chain joins TRBV7-2 to TRBJ2-7, with TRBD1 matching 11 bases. CDR1 is SGHTA and CDR2 is FQGNSA in the germline V gene. Trimming at V came to 1 base and at J to 3 bases, leaving 5 bases not matched to a gene. CDR3 length equals 16 residues. The CDR3 sequence is CASSLDGTGGFYEQYF. The CDR3 nucleotides read TGTGCCAGCAGCTTAGACGGGACAGGGGGGTTCTACGAGCAGTACTTC.

This clone was counted once. J is TRBJ2-5 and V is TRBV6-5; TRBD1 is a possible D gene (6 bases). V shed 8 bases and J shed 4 bases, with 20 bases lying between them. This CDR3 contains 15 residues. Germline V gene data show CDR1 as MNHEY and CDR2 as SVGAGI. The CDR3 loop is CASASGLRGGETQYF. The CDR3 DNA follows: TGTGCCAGCGCCTCCGGTCTCCGAGGGGGAGAGACCCAGTACTTC.

The chain recombines TRBV10-3 with TRBJ1-2; TRBD1 aligns across 7 bases. The CDR3 runs to 15 residues. V gave up 6 bases and J gave up 7 bases; unmatched junction bases: 14. Per germline, CDR1 ENHRY and CDR2 SYGVKD. CDR3: CAIRPAADRDVGYTF. The CDR3 DNA sequence: TGTGCCATCAGACCCGCTGCAGACAGGGATGTTGGCTACACCTTC.

J is TRBJ1-4 and V is TRBV7-9; 8 nucleotides align to TRBD1. V shed 4 bases and J 8 bases; nucleotides not matched to a gene: 9. Germline V CDR1 and CDR2: SEHNR, FQNEAQ (reference sequence). The CDR3 contains 15 residues. The CDR3 sequence: CASSSSDRGGEKLFF. The CDR3 DNA reads TGTGCCAGCAGCTCCTCAGACAGGGGAGGGGAAAAACTGTTTTTT.

V and J are TRBV4-2 and TRBJ2-3; 12 nucleotides agree with TRBD2. The CDR3 is 19 amino acids. Per germline, CDR1 LGHNA and CDR2 YNFKEQ. Trimming cost V 4 bases and J 4 bases; bases outside gene matches: 15. The CDR3 protein is CASSPHNRASGGAADTQYF. CDR3 coding DNA: TGTGCCAGCAGCCCGCACAACCGAGCTAGCGGGGGGGCGGCAGATACGCAGTATTTT.

The chain has TRBV5-1 and TRBJ2-3, with 8 positions matching TRBD2. CDR1 SGHRS and CDR2 YFSETQ come from the germline V gene. V lost 0 bases and J lost 3; bases outside the gene matches: 9. CDR3 length: 17 amino acids. The CDR3 protein is CASSLEGFGLATDTQYF. The CDR3, as DNA: TGCGCCAGCAGCTTGGAGGGTTTTGGACTAGCTACAGATACGCAGTATTTT.

The V call is TRBV19, the J call TRBJ1-2, with 9 bases lining up with TRBD1. The CDR3 length is 14 residues. V trimming: 3 bases; J trimming: 6 bases; junction bases outside the gene matches: 5. Germline assignment: CDR1 LNHDA and CDR2 SQIVND (reference sequence). The CDR3: CASSMRTGEDGYTF. The CDR3 bases are TGTGCCAGTAGTATGAGGACAGGGGAAGATGGCTACACCTTC.

This clone has just a few counts. The chain carries TRBV15 and TRBJ2-7; 10 nucleotides agree with TRBD2. Unmatched junction bases numbered 22, after V lost 5 bases and J lost 3 bases. In germline, CDR1 is LNHNV, CDR2 YYDKDF (reference sequence). The CDR3 runs 20 residues. CDR3 residues: CATSDPLAAGGPRRNYEQYF. The CDR3 region has the DNA TGTGCCACCAGCGACCCTCTGGCAGCGGGAGGGCCTCGGCGCAACTACGAGCAGTACTTC.

This chain links TRBV5-5 with TRBJ2-7; a weak D match, TRBD1 (6 bases). The CDR3 sequence is 13 residues long. Trimming stripped 6 bases from V and 5 bases from J, with 15 bases between. Germline V lookup: CDR1 SGHKS, CDR2 YYEKEE (reference sequence). In DNA form, the CDR3 reads TGTGCCAGCACCGGAGACAGGTTCGACGAGCAGTACTTC. Translating gives CASTGDRFDEQYF. Drawing the rest from reference TRBV5-5 and TRBJ2-7, the complete variable domain is DAGVTQSPTHLIKTRGQQVTLRCSPISGHKSVSWYQQVLGQGPQFIFQYYEKEERGRGNFPDRFSARQFPNYSSELNVNALLLGDSALYLCASTGDRFDEQYFGPGTRLTVT.